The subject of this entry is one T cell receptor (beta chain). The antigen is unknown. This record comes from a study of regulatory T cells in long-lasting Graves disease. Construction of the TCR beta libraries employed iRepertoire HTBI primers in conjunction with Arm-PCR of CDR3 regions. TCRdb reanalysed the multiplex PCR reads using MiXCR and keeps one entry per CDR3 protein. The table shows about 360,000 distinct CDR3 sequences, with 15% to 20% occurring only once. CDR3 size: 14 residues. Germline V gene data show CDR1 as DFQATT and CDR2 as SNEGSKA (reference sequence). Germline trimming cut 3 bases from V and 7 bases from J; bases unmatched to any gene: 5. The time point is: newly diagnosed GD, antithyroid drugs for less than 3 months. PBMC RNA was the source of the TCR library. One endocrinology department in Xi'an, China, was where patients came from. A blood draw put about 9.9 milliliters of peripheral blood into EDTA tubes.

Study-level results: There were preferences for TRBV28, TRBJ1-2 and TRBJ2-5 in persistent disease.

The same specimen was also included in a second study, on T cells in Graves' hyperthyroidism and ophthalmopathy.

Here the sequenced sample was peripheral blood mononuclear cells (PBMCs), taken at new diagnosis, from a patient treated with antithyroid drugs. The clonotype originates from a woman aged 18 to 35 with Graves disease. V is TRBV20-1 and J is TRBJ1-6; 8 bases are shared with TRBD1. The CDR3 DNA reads TGCAGTGCTAGTGGACAGGGTAAAAATTCACCCCTCCACTTT. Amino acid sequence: CSASGQGKNSPLHF.